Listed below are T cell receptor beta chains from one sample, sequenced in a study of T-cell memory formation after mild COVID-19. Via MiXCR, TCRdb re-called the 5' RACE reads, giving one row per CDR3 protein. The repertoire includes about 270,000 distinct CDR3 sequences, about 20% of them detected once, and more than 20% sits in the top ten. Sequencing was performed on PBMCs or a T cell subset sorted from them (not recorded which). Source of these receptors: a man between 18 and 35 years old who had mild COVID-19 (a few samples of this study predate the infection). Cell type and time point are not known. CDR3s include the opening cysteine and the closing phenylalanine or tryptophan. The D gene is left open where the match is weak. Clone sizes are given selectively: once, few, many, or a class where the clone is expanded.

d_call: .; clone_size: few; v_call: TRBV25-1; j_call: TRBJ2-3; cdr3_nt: TGTGCCAGCAGTGAATATGCGGGTACAGATACGCAGTATTTT; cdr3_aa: CASSEYAGTDTQYF
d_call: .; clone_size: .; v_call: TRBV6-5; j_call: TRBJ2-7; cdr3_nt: TGTGCCAGCAGTTATTTCAGGGCCCCCTCCTACGAGCAGTACTTC; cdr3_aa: CASSYFRAPSYEQYF
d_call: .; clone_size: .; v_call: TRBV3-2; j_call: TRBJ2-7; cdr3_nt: TGTGCCAGCAGCACCAGGGCGTTCCGCCTCTACGAGCAGTACTTC; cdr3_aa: CASSTRAFRLYEQYF
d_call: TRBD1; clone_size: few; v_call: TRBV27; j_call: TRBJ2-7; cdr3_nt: TGTGCCAGCAGCCAAGACCGGGACAGGGGGATCGAGCAGTACTTC; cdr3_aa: CASSQDRDRGIEQYF
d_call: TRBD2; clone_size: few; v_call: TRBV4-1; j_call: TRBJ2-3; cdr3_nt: TGCGCCAGCAGCCAAGATCTTGTAGCGGGGGGGACAGATACGCAGTATTTT; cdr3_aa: CASSQDLVAGGTDTQYF
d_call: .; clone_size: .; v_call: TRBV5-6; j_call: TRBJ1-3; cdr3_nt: TGTGCCAGCAGCTTGGTGGGCAGGGCTGGAAACACCATATATTTT; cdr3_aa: CASSLVGRAGNTIYF
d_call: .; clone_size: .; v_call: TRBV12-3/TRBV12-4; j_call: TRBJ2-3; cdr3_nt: TGTGCCAGCGGCTCCGGGGCAACGGATACGCAGTATTTT; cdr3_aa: CASGSGATDTQYF
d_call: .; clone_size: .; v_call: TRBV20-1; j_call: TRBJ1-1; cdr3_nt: TGCAGTGCTAGAGAGCCGGGACGTATTGTCACTGAAGCTTTCTTT; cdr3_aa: CSAREPGRIVTEAFF
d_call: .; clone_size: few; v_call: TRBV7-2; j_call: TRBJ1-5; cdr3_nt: TGTGCCAGCAGCTTTTCACAGGGTGGGCAGCCCCAGCATTTT; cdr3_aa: CASSFSQGGQPQHF
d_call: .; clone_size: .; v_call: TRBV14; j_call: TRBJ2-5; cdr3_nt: TGTGCCAGCAGCCAAAACAGCCAAGAGACCCAGTACTTC; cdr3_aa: CASSQNSQETQYF
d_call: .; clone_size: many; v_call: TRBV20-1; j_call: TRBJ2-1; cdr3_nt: TGCAGTGCTAGGATCTTAGTTAAGCATGAGCAGTTCTTC; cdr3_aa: CSARILVKHEQFF
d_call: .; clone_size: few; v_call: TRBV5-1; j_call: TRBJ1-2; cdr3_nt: TGCGCCAGCAGCTTGGCGGGAGATAACTATGGCTACACCTTC; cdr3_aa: CASSLAGDNYGYTF
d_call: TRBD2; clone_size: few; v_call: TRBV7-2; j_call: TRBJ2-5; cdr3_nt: TGTGCCAGCAGCTTAACAGCGGGGGGGCGATCAGAGACCCAGTACTTC; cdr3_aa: CASSLTAGGRSETQYF
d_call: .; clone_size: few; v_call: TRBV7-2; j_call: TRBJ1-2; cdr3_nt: TGTGCCAGCAGGCGGGGGGGTATAGACTATGGCTACACCTTC; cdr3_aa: CASRRGGIDYGYTF
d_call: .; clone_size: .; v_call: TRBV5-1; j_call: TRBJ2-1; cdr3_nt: TGCGCCAGCAGCTTGTCGTCAACCGCCGCCAATGAGCAGTTCTTC; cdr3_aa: CASSLSSTAANEQFF
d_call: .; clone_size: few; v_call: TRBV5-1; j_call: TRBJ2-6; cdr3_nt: TGCGCCAGCAGCTCAGCCGGGACGCCAGGGACCAACGTCCTGACTTTC; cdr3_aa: CASSSAGTPGTNVLTF
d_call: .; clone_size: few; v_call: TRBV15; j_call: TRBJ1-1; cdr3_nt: TGTGCCACCAGCAGAGAATTATCCAGGATCATGAACACTGAAGCTTTCTTT; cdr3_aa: CATSRELSRIMNTEAFF
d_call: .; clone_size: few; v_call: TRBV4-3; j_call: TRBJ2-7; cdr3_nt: TGCGCCAGCAGCCAAGAACAGGGAGAGCAGTACTTC; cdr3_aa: CASSQEQGEQYF
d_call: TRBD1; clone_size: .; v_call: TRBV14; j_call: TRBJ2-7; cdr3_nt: TGTGCCAGAGAGACAGGGGATACACCTGCAACATTCTACGAGCAGTACTTC; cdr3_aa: CARETGDTPATFYEQYF
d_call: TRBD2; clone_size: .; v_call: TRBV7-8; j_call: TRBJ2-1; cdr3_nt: TGTGCCAGCAGCTCCGAAGCGGGGGGATACAATGAGCAGTTCTTC; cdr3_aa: CASSSEAGGYNEQFF
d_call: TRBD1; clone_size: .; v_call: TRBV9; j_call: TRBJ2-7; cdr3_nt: TGTGCCAGCGGGCAGGGGGCGGGTTACGAGCAGTACTTC; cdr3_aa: CASGQGAGYEQYF
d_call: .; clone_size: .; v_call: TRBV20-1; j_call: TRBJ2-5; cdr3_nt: TGCAGTGCTCCGGGCAGGACGGGGATAGAGACCCAGTACTTC; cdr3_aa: CSAPGRTGIETQYF
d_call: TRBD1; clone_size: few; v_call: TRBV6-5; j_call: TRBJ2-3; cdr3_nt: TGTGCCAGCAGTCCAGGGGGCCCGACAGATACGCAGTATTTT; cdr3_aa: CASSPGGPTDTQYF
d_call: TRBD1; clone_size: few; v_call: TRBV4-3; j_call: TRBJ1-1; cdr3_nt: TGCGCCAGCAGCCAGTCCGCAGGGGGAGAGTCGGAAGCTTTCTTT; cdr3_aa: CASSQSAGGESEAFF
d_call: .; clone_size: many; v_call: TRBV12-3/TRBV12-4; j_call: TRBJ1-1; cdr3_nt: TGTGCCAGCAGTTTATCGGGGTTATACACTGAAGCTTTCTTT; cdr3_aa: CASSLSGLYTEAFF
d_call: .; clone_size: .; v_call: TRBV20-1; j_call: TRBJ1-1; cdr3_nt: TGCAGTGCTGGGGGACTTGCGAACACTGAAGCTTTCTTT; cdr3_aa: CSAGGLANTEAFF
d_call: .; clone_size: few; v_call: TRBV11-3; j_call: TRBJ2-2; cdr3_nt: TGTGCCAGCAGCTTAGAGGCTACGCCAGGGGCCGGGGAGCTGTTTTTT; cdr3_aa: CASSLEATPGAGELFF
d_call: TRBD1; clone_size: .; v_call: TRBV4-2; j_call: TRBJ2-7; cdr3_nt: TGTGCCAGCAGCCCCACCGGACAGGGTTCGGGTGAGCAGTACTTC; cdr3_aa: CASSPTGQGSGEQYF
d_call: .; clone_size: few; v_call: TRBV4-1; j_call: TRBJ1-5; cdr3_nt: TGCGCCAGCAGCTTAAGGGAAAGCACTAGCAATCAGCCCCAGCATTTT; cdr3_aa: CASSLRESTSNQPQHF
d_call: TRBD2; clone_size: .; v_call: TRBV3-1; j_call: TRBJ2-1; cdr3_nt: TGTGCCAGCAGCGAGACTAGCGGGAAATACAATGAGCAGTTCTTC; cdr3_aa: CASSETSGKYNEQFF
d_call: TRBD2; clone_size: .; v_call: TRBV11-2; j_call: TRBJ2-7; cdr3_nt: TGTGCCAGCAGCTTCGGGGGGCTAGCGGGCTCCTACGAGCAGTACTTC; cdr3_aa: CASSFGGLAGSYEQYF
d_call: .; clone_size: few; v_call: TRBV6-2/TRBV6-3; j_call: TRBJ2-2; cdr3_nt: TGTGCCACCGACATCACGGACAGAAACACCGGGGAGCTGTTTTTT; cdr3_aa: CATDITDRNTGELFF
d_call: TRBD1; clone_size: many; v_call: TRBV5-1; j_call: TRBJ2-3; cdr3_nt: TGCGCCAGCAGCTCGACAGGGGGCCCCGCAGATACGCAGTATTTT; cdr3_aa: CASSSTGGPADTQYF
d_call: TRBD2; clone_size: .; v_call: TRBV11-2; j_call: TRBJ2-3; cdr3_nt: TGTGCCAGCAGCTTAGATGGGCTAGCGGGGAACACAGATACGCAGTATTTT; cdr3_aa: CASSLDGLAGNTDTQYF
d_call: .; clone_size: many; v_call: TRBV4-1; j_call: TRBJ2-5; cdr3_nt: TGCGCCAGCAGCCAAGAGAGTGGAAGGGGGAAGGAGACCCAGTACTTC; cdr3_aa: CASSQESGRGKETQYF
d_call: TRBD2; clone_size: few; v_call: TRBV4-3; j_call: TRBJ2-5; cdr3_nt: TGCGCCAGCAGCCAATCCTTCGGGGGGGATCTGAAAGAGACCCAGTACTTC; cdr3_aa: CASSQSFGGDLKETQYF
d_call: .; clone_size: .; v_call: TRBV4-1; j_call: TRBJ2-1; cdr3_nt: TGCGCCAGCAGCCAAAATCCCCAACTGGCGACATACAATGAGCAGTTCTTC; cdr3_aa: CASSQNPQLATYNEQFF